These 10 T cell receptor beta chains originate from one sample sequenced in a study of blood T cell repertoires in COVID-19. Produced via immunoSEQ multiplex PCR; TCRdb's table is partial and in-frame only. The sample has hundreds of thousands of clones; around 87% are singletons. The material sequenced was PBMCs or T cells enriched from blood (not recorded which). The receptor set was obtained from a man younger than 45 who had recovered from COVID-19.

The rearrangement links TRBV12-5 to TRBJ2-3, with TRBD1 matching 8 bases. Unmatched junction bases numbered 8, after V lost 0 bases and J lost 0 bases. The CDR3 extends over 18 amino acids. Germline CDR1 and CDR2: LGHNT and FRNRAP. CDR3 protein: CASGLVLLGTGSTDTQYF. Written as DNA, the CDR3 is TGTGCTAGTGGTTTGGTACTATTAGGGACAGGTAGCACAGATACGCAGTATTTT.

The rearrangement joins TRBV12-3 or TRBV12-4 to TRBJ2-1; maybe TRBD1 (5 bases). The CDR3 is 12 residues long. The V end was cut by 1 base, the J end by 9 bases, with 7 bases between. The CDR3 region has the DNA TGTGCCAGCAGTTTAGGGACACCTGAGCAGTTCTTC. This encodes CASSLGTPEQFF.

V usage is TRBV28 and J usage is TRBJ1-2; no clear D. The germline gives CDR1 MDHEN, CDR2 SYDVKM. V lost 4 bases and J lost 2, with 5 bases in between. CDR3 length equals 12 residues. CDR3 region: CASSSQNYGYTF. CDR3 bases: TGTGCCAGCAGTTCGCAGAACTATGGCTACACCTTC.

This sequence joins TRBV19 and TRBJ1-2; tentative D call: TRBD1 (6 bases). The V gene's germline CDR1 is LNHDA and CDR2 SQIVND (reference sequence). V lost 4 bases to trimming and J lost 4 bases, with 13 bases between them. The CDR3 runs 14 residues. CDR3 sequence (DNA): TGTGCCAGTAGTAGCAGCAGGGGCGGCTATGGCTACACCTTC. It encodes CASSSSRGGYGYTF.

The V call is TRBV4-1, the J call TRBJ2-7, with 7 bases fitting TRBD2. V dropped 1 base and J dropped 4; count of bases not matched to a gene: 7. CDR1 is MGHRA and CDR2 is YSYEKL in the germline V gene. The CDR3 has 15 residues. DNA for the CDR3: TGCGCCAGCAGCCAAGCGACTAGCCTCTTTTACGAGCAGTACTTC. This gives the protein CASSQATSLFYEQYF.

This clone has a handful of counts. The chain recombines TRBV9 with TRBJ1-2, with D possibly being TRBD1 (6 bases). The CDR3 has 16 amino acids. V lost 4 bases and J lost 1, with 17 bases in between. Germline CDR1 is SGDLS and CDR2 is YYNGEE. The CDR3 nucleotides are TGTGCCAGCAGCTCAGGACAGATCTACGTTAACTATGGCTACACCTTC. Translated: CASSSGQIYVNYGYTF. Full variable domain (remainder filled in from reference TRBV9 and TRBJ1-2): DSGVTQTPKHLITATGQRVTLRCSPRSGDLSVYWYQQSLDQGLQFLIQYYNGEERAKGNILERFSAQQFPDLHSELNLSSLELGDSALYFCASSSGQIYVNYGYTFGSGTRLTVV.

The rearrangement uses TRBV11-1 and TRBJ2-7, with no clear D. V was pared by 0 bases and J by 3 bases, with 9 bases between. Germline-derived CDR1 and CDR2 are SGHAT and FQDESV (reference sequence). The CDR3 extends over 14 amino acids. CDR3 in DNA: TGTGCCAGCAGCTTAGCTCCAGTAATCTACGAGCAGTACTTC. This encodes CASSLAPVIYEQYF.

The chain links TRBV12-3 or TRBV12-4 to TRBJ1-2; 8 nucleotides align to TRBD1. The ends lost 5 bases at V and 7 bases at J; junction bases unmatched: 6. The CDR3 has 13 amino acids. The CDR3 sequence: CASSLDRGSGYTF. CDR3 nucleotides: TGTGCCAGCAGTCTCGACAGGGGAAGTGGCTACACCTTC.

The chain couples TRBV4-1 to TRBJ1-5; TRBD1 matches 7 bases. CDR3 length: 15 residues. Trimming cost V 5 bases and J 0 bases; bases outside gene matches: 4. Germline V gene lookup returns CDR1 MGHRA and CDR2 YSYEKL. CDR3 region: CASSGTELSNQPQHF. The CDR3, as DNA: TGCGCCAGCAGCGGGACAGAACTTAGCAATCAGCCCCAGCATTTT.

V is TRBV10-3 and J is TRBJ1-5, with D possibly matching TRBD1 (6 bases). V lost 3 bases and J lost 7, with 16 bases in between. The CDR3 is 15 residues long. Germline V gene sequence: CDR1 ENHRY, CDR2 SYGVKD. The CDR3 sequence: CAISDSGATIQPQHF. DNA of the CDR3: TGTGCCATCAGTGATTCAGGGGCGACTATCCAGCCCCAGCATTTT.